This T cell receptor (beta chain) came from a study of T-cell reconstitution after alpha-beta-depleted transplantation in children. The authors prepared the TCRbeta library with unique molecular identifiers. TCRdb ran MiXCR on the PCR reads and lists one entry per CDR3 protein. The data show 450,000 to 600,000 distinct CDR3 sequences, with roughly 18% seen just once and 2.5% to 4% held by the top ten. Trimming left V 4 bases short and J 1 base short, with 12 bases between. Germline CDR1 is SGHRS and CDR2 is YFSETQ. CDR3 length: 15 amino acids. The chain is built from TRBV5-1 and TRBJ2-1, with D perhaps TRBD1 (6 bases). This clonotype originated in a human donor who donated a stem cell graft to a child with acute lymphoblastic leukemia. The sequencing here drew on PBMCs from the stem cell graft donor, taken from the stem cell graft. CDR3 region: CASSTLGASYNEQFF. CDR3 coding DNA: TGCGCCAGCAGCACGCTGGGGGCTTCCTACAATGAGCAGTTCTTC.